Included here is one TCR beta chain sequence, with context. Its antigen is undetermined. Ranging in age from roughly 6 to 100, the donors were healthy Caucasian individuals from Russia. The study isolated at least 7 million PBMCs from each sample. This entry comes from a study of blood T cells in healthy people across ages. Primers used in a second PCR of roughly 7 to 12 cycles were a sample-barcoded 5' primer and a J-beta primer mix. Each cDNA molecule was tagged by a template-switch adaptor that had 12 random nucleotides. TCRdb recomputed calls from the 5' RACE reads with MiXCR, one row per CDR3 protein. The sample yields approximately 1.5 million distinct CDR3 sequences, 35% to 45% seen once. Study-wide results and limits: Age showed a roughly linear inverse relationship with TCR beta diversity per million T cells.

Material for sequencing was blood. This receptor was obtained from a woman aged 18-30 years in good health.

In DNA, the CDR3 is TGTGCCAGCAGACCCCAGGGGGCAGGCGACGAGCAGTACTTC. Its translation is CASRPQGAGDEQYF. The chain couples TRBV12-3 or TRBV12-4 to TRBJ2-7; 8 nucleotides agree with TRBD1. The CDR3 totals 14 residues. V shed 6 bases, J shed 5 bases, and the junction held 9 bases outside the gene matches.